The 9 T cell receptor beta chains in this list originate from one sample, sequenced in a study of shared clonotypes between healthy human individuals. Positive CCR7 selection of CD45RO-negative cells yielded the naive CD8 cells, and terminally differentiated effector memory CD45RA+ cells were excluded. Produced via immunoSEQ multiplex PCR; TCRdb's table is partial and in-frame only. This table has roughly 1,800,000 clones, roughly 95% appearing once. Sequenced input: naive CD8+ T cells sorted from blood. The receptor set was obtained from a man between 18 and 29 years old in good health.

The J gene is TRBJ2-7, the V gene TRBV5-1; possibly TRBD1 for D (5 bases). Trimming removed 4 bases at V and 2 bases at J, with 16 bases between. The germline CDR1 and CDR2 sequences are SGHRS and YFSETQ. CDR3 length: 15 amino acids. CDR3 coding DNA: TGCGCCAGCAGCCCGATGGGGCTGGAGACCTACGAGCAGTACTTC. This encodes CASSPMGLETYEQYF.

The chain couples TRBV10-2 to TRBJ1-5; D is ambiguous. V dropped 2 bases and J dropped 4 bases, with 12 bases sitting between them. This CDR3 region has 15 residues. Per germline, CDR1 WSHSY and CDR2 SAAADI. The CDR3 sequence is CASSEAGIGNQPQHF. The CDR3 DNA reads as TGCGCCAGCAGTGAGGCGGGGATCGGGAATCAGCCCCAGCATTTT.

Of note for this clone: At the DNA level, this CDR3 is encoded by other sequences in the same sample as well. This chain uses TRBV27 with TRBJ2-7; D not certain. CDR3 length: 12 residues. Germline V CDR1 and CDR2: MNHEY, SMNVEV (reference sequence). Trimming shortened V by 4 bases and J by 3 bases, and 7 bases separated the two germline ends. CDR3 sequence reads: CASSSQGYEQYF. The CDR3 bases are TGTGCCAGCAGTTCTCAAGGCTACGAGCAGTACTTC.

The chain combines TRBV5-8 with TRBJ1-3; D call uncertain. Germline loops: CDR1 SGHTS, CDR2 YDEGEE. CDR3 length: 15 residues. The ends were cut back, 0 bases at V and 4 bases at J, with 11 bases in the middle. The CDR3 DNA reads TGTGCCAGCAGCTTGGACAGTACTCAAGGAAACACCATATATTTT. Its translation: CASSLDSTQGNTIYF.

The chain employs TRBV6-5 and TRBJ1-2, with D unclear. Germline CDR1 is MNHEY and CDR2 is SVGAGI. The CDR3 runs to 11 residues. Trimming shortened V by 7 bases and J by 2 bases, and 5 bases separated the two germline ends. For the CDR3, the DNA is TGTGCCAGCACTGACAACTATGGCTACACCTTC. Its translation: CASTDNYGYTF.

The chain employs TRBV27 and TRBJ1-6, with no clear D. Germline CDR1 is MNHEY and CDR2 is SMNVEV (reference sequence). Trimming took off 5 bases at V and 6 bases at J, with 8 bases between the two ends. The CDR3 length is 13 residues. CDR3: CASSPLINSPLHF. CDR3 coding DNA: TGTGCCAGCAGTCCACTGATTAATTCACCCCTCCACTTT.

V is TRBV5-6 and J is TRBJ2-7, with 9 bases lining up with TRBD2. The CDR3 sequence is 14 residues long. V trimming: 6 bases; J trimming: 5 bases; junction bases outside the gene matches: 9. Germline CDR1 and CDR2: SGHDT and YYEEEE. CDR3: CASNFAGLANEQYF. The CDR3 nucleotides read TGTGCCAGCAACTTCGCGGGACTAGCCAACGAGCAGTACTTC.

The rearrangement uses TRBV5-1 and TRBJ2-6; D could derive from TRBD1 or TRBD2 (5 bases each). This CDR3 contains 19 residues. Germline CDR1 is SGHRS and CDR2 is YFSETQ. Trimming left V 0 bases short and J 0 bases short, with 16 bases between. This chain's CDR3 is CASSLAPTGRVSGANVLTF. DNA of the CDR3: TGCGCCAGCAGCTTGGCCCCCACGGGACGCGTCTCTGGGGCCAACGTCCTGACTTTC.

The chain recombines TRBV7-3 with TRBJ1-6; 8 positions agree with TRBD1. V gave up 5 bases and J gave up 10 bases; unmatched junction bases: 7. The CDR3 is 14 amino acids. In germline, CDR1 is SGHTA, CDR2 FQGTGA. The CDR3 region is CASSPTGGGSPLHF. DNA for the CDR3: TGTGCCAGCAGCCCAACAGGGGGGGGGTCACCCCTCCACTTT.